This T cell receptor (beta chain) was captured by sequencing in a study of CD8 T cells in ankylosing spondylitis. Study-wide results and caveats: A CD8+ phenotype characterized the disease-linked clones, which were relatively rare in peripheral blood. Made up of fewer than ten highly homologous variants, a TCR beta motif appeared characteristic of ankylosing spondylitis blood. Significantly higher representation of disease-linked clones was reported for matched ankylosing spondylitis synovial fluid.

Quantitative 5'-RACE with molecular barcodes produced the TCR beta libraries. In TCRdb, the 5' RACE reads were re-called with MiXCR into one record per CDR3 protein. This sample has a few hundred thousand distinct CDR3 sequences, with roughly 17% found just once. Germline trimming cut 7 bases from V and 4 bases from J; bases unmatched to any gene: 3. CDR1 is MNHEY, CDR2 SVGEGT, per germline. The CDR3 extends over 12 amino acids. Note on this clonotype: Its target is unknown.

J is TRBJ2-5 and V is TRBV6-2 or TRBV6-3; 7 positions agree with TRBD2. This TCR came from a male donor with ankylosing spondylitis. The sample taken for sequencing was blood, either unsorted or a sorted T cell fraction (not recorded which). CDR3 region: CASNSGSETQYF. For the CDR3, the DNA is TGTGCCAGCAATAGCGGGTCAGAGACCCAGTACTTC.